This is a list of T cell receptor beta chains from one sample in a study of spatial heterogeneity in lung cancer. MiXCR, run by TCRdb on the 5' RACE reads, gives a single entry per CDR3 protein. This sample has more than 9,000 distinct CDR3 sequences, with roughly 8.4% found just once. Sequenced here: lung tumor tissue, sampled at surgery. The receptor set was obtained from a male donor with early-stage non-small cell lung cancer. Each CDR3 is given with its conserved first and last residue. Fields, in order: CDR3 DNA, CDR3 protein, D gene, clone size, J gene, V gene. A D gene is named only where the DNA matches it firmly. Not every row has a clone size; where given, it reads once, few, many or a size class.

DNA: TGTGCCACCAGTAACCAGGGACCCTTCCAAGAGACCCAGTACTTC
CDR3: CATSNQGPFQETQYF
D: NA
size: NA
J: TRBJ2-5
V: TRBV15

DNA: TGTGCCAGCAGCATTCTAGCGGGGGTCTTTAATGAGCAGTTCTTC
CDR3: CASSILAGVFNEQFF
D: TRBD2
size: many
J: TRBJ2-1
V: TRBV11-2

DNA: TGTGCCAGCAGCCAAGAACGGGCCTACGAGCAGTACTTC
CDR3: CASSQERAYEQYF
D: NA
size: many
J: TRBJ2-7
V: TRBV3-1

DNA: TGTGCCAGCAGCTTGGTGGCGCGGAACACCGGGGAGCTGTTTTTT
CDR3: CASSLVARNTGELFF
D: NA
size: many
J: TRBJ2-2
V: TRBV11-2

DNA: TGTGCCAGCAGCCAATCCGGGACGGCGGGCGGCTACACCTTC
CDR3: CASSQSGTAGGYTF
D: NA
size: many
J: TRBJ1-2
V: TRBV4-2

DNA: TGTGCCAGTAGTATAGGACTAGCGGCGTACCAAGAGACCCAGTACTTC
CDR3: CASSIGLAAYQETQYF
D: TRBD2
size: NA
J: TRBJ2-5
V: TRBV19

DNA: TGTGCCAGCATTCCGGGACTGACTTACGAGCAGTACTTC
CDR3: CASIPGLTYEQYF
D: NA
size: many
J: TRBJ2-7
V: TRBV2

DNA: TGCGCCAGCAGCTCCGCGGGGGACACAGATACGCAGTATTTT
CDR3: CASSSAGDTDTQYF
D: TRBD2
size: few
J: TRBJ2-3
V: TRBV5-1

DNA: TGTGCCAGCAGTACAGGGTCTGGAAACACCATATATTTT
CDR3: CASSTGSGNTIYF
D: NA
size: many
J: TRBJ1-3
V: TRBV11-2

DNA: TGTGCCAGCAGTTACCCTTACGCTACTAGCTTACACGGGGAGCTGTTTTTT
CDR3: CASSYPYATSLHGELFF
D: NA
size: few
J: TRBJ2-2
V: TRBV6-5

DNA: TGCAGCGTGAGGGGGCTCCTCTCCTACGAGCAGTACTTC
CDR3: CSVRGLLSYEQYF
D: TRBD1
size: many
J: TRBJ2-7
V: TRBV29-1

DNA: TGCAGCGTTGGGGCCGCGGGTTTGGAGCAGTACTTC
CDR3: CSVGAAGLEQYF
D: NA
size: few
J: TRBJ2-7
V: TRBV29-1

DNA: TGTGCCAGCAGGGACCTTAGCGGGAGTGGAGGAGATACGCAGTATTTT
CDR3: CASRDLSGSGGDTQYF
D: TRBD2
size: few
J: TRBJ2-3
V: TRBV27

DNA: TGTGCCAGCAGCTCCGACACAGATACGCAGTATTTT
CDR3: CASSSDTDTQYF
D: NA
size: many
J: TRBJ2-3
V: TRBV5-4

DNA: TGCAGTGCTTGGACAGGGCACGACAATCAGCCCCAGCATTTT
CDR3: CSAWTGHDNQPQHF
D: TRBD1
size: many
J: TRBJ1-5
V: TRBV20-1

DNA: TGTGCCAGCCGCCGCGGGAATTCGTACGAGCAGTACTTC
CDR3: CASRRGNSYEQYF
D: NA
size: many
J: TRBJ2-7
V: TRBV5-6

DNA: TGCAGTGCTAGGGACGAGGGCCCCGGGGAGCTGTTTTTT
CDR3: CSARDEGPGELFF
D: NA
size: many
J: TRBJ2-2
V: TRBV20-1

DNA: TGTGCCAGCACTATGGGGTGGAACACTGAAGCTTTCTTT
CDR3: CASTMGWNTEAFF
D: NA
size: few
J: TRBJ1-1
V: TRBV28

DNA: TGTGCCAGCAGTTACTCCCCCAATTCACCCCTCCACTTT
CDR3: CASSYSPNSPLHF
D: NA
size: NA
J: TRBJ1-6
V: TRBV6-6

DNA: TGCGCCAGCAGCTTGGCCGGGGGACTATCTGGGGCCAACGTCCTGACTTTC
CDR3: CASSLAGGLSGANVLTF
D: TRBD2
size: many
J: TRBJ2-6
V: TRBV5-1

DNA: TGTGCCAGTAGTATCGAGGCAGCCGCAAACGAGCAGTACTTC
CDR3: CASSIEAAANEQYF
D: NA
size: many
J: TRBJ2-7
V: TRBV19

DNA: TGTGCCAGCAGCGCCATACAGGGGGAGATTCAGTACTTC
CDR3: CASSAIQGEIQYF
D: NA
size: NA
J: TRBJ2-4
V: TRBV21-1

DNA: TGTGCCAGCAGCGCCTGGCTAGCGGGGGTGCAAGAGACCCAGTACTTC
CDR3: CASSAWLAGVQETQYF
D: TRBD2
size: medium-sized
J: TRBJ2-5
V: TRBV6-1

DNA: TGTGCCAGCAGTGAAACTAGCGGGATGAACCCGTTCTTC
CDR3: CASSETSGMNPFF
D: TRBD2
size: few
J: TRBJ2-1
V: TRBV28

DNA: TGTGCCATCAGCCCCAGGGAGCAAGAGACCCAGTACTTC
CDR3: CAISPREQETQYF
D: NA
size: NA
J: TRBJ2-5
V: TRBV10-3

DNA: TGTGCCAGCAGTCCGGGGAATGAGCAGTTCTTC
CDR3: CASSPGNEQFF
D: NA
size: NA
J: TRBJ2-1
V: TRBV25-1

DNA: TGTGCCAGCAGCCCCCGTGCAGTTAGCAATCAGCCCCAGCATTTT
CDR3: CASSPRAVSNQPQHF
D: NA
size: NA
J: TRBJ1-5
V: TRBV5-5

DNA: TGCAGTGCTAGGGGATCCAATGAGCAGTTCTTC
CDR3: CSARGSNEQFF
D: NA
size: many
J: TRBJ2-1
V: TRBV20-1

DNA: TGTGCTAGCAGCCCCGGGACCCTACGGACCCAGTACTTC
CDR3: CASSPGTLRTQYF
D: NA
size: medium-sized
J: TRBJ2-5
V: TRBV7-7

DNA: TGTGCCAGCAGCCCAGTCGCCTCTAACACTGAAGCTTTCTTT
CDR3: CASSPVASNTEAFF
D: NA
size: hyperexpanded
J: TRBJ1-1
V: TRBV28

DNA: TGCGCCAGCAGGAGAGTCCGGGACACTCACACTGAAGCTTTCTTT
CDR3: CASRRVRDTHTEAFF
D: NA
size: many
J: TRBJ1-1
V: TRBV4-1

DNA: TGCAGCGTTGAAGGCATATCCAGCGGAGGGGGCACAGATACGCAGTATTTT
CDR3: CSVEGISSGGGTDTQYF
D: NA
size: many
J: TRBJ2-3
V: TRBV29-1

DNA: TGTGCCATCAGTGATCAGGGTAACTATGGCTACACCTTC
CDR3: CAISDQGNYGYTF
D: NA
size: many
J: TRBJ1-2
V: TRBV10-3

DNA: TGTGCCAGTAGGGACAGGACAGATACGCAGTATTTT
CDR3: CASRDRTDTQYF
D: TRBD1
size: many
J: TRBJ2-3
V: TRBV12-3/TRBV12-4

DNA: TGTGCCAGCAGCTGGGACCGGGATTCACCCCTCCACTTT
CDR3: CASSWDRDSPLHF
D: NA
size: medium-sized
J: TRBJ1-6
V: TRBV6-6

DNA: TGCAGTGCTAGAGACGTGAGCGGGAGGGCCGGGACAGATACGCAGTATTTT
CDR3: CSARDVSGRAGTDTQYF
D: TRBD2
size: many
J: TRBJ2-3
V: TRBV20-1

DNA: TGTGCTAGCAGCCAACAGGTGGCCAGCGGGGAGCTGTTTTTT
CDR3: CASSQQVASGELFF
D: NA
size: few
J: TRBJ2-2
V: TRBV7-7

DNA: TGTGCCAGCAGCCAAGAGGCAGTCAGGGGCTCGGGGGAGCAGTACTTC
CDR3: CASSQEAVRGSGEQYF
D: NA
size: many
J: TRBJ2-7
V: TRBV4-2

DNA: TGTGCCAGCAGCTTAAGTCGGGCGGATCAGCCCCAGCATTTT
CDR3: CASSLSRADQPQHF
D: NA
size: many
J: TRBJ1-5
V: TRBV7-2

DNA: TGTGCCAGCAGTGAAGGGGCCGTAAACACCGGGGAGCTGTTTTTT
CDR3: CASSEGAVNTGELFF
D: NA
size: NA
J: TRBJ2-2
V: TRBV6-1

DNA: TGTGCCAGTACGGGGGTCTCTGGCGATGAGCAGTTCTTC
CDR3: CASTGVSGDEQFF
D: NA
size: many
J: TRBJ2-1
V: TRBV19

DNA: TGTGCCAGCAGCCCTCTAGATACGCAGTATTTT
CDR3: CASSPLDTQYF
D: NA
size: many
J: TRBJ2-3
V: TRBV11-2